This record looks at one T cell receptor beta chain sequence and its context. The data were taken from a study of T cell changes during pregnancy in multiple sclerosis. After removal of 4 bases from V and 4 bases from J, the junction contained 6 bases not matched to a gene. The CDR3 is 14 residues long. Germline V gives CDR1 MGHRA, CDR2 YSYEKL. Repertoires were generated with immunoSEQ multiplex PCR, while TCRdb's copy carries only in-frame clones and drops some. Among under 95,000 clones listed, more than 90% were seen once. This receptor was obtained from a female donor with multiple sclerosis, enrolled in a pregnancy study. The chain is built from TRBV4-1 and TRBJ2-7; 8 nucleotides agree with TRBD1. The input for sequencing was peripheral blood, taken in the second trimester of pregnancy. The CDR3 loop reads CASSPGTGSYEQYF. The CDR3 DNA follows: TGCGCCAGCAGCCCCGGGACAGGATCTTACGAGCAGTACTTC.